This TCR beta chain was sequenced during a study of cytomegalovirus exposure and HLA in healthy donors. Repertoires were generated with immunoSEQ multiplex PCR, while TCRdb's copy carries only in-frame clones and drops some. The sample has roughly 90,000 clones, about 93% seen once. General study points: Rarity marked most TCR sequences, yet some public TCRs occurred in many donors. A later analysis found first-cohort TCR clusters tended to co-occur in the approximately 110 validation repertoires. Specificity for CMV antigens was confirmed in vitro for a few of the CMV-associated chains.

A note on this clone: Its specificity is unknown.

V lost 0 bases, J lost 3 bases, and 11 bases lay in between. The germline V gene encodes CDR1 MNHEY and CDR2 SVGAGI. The CDR3 sequence is 15 residues long. The chain joins TRBV6-5 to TRBJ1-2; tentatively, D is TRBD1 (5 bases). The source of this sequence is a woman under 40 in good health and CMV-seropositive. Sequencing was done on a sample of PBMCs. CDR3 coding DNA: TGTGCCAGCAGTTACTCCGGGGGGGTCGACTATGGCTACACCTTC. It is translated as CASSYSGGVDYGYTF.